This T cell receptor (beta chain) was recovered during a study of blood T cell repertoires in COVID-19. Looking at the study overall: The study drew acute and convalescent COVID-19 samples from the United States, Italy and Spain. T cells, B-cell-depleted T cells, or PBMCs provided the cDNA or gDNA that served as material.

In the original workflow: Reference gene primer amplification gave nucleated cell count estimates. Profiling relied on immunoSEQ multiplex PCR, and the TCRdb table lists in-frame clones only, not all of them. The DNA was the basis for D and trimming; V, J and clone size are from that table. The repertoire has 350,000 or so clones, roughly 88% of them found once; the top ten carry approximately 1.6%. Patients in Seattle were enrolled during active infection, then followed longitudinally. The length of the CDR3 is 16 residues. Trimming shortened V by 1 base and J by 0 bases, and 10 bases separated the two germline ends. CDR1 and CDR2 from the germline V gene are SGDLS and YYNGEE. The table lists this clone with a count of one.

This chain uses TRBV9 with TRBJ2-2, with D unresolved. This TCR was sampled from a woman under 40 with COVID-19, enrolled during active disease. Material for sequencing was peripheral blood. CDR3: CASSVLASANTGELFF. Written as DNA, the CDR3 is TGTGCCAGCAGCGTATTGGCCAGCGCGAACACCGGGGAGCTGTTTTTT.